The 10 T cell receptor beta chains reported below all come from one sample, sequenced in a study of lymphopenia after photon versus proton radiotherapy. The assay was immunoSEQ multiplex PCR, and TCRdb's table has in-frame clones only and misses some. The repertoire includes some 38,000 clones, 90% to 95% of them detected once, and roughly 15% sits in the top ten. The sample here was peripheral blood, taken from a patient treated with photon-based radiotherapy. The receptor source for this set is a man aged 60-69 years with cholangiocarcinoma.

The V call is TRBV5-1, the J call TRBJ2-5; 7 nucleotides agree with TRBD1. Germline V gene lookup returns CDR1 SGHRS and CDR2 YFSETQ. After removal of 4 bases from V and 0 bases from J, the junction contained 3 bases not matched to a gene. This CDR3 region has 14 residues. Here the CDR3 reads CASSTGQYQETQYF. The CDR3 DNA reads TGCGCCAGCAGCACGGGACAGTACCAAGAGACCCAGTACTTC.

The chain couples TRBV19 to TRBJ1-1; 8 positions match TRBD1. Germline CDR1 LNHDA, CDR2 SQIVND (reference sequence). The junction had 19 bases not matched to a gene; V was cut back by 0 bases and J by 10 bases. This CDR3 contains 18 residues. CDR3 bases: TGTGCCAGTAGTATAGATCAAGAGGGGACAGGAACCAAAGAGAGAGCTTTCTTT. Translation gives CASSIDQEGTGTKERAFF. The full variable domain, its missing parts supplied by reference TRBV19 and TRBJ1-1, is DGGITQSPKYLFRKEGQNVTLSCEQNLNHDAMYWYRQDPGQGLRLIYYSQIVNDFQKGDIAEGYSVSREKKESFPLTVTSAQKNPTAFYLCASSIDQEGTGTKERAFFGQGTRLTVV.

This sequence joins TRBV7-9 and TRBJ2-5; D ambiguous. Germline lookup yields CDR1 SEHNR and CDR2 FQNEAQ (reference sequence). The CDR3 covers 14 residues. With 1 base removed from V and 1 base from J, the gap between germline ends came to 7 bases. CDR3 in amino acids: CASSLGSSQETQYF. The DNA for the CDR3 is TGTGCCAGCAGCTTAGGGTCGAGCCAAGAGACCCAGTACTTC.

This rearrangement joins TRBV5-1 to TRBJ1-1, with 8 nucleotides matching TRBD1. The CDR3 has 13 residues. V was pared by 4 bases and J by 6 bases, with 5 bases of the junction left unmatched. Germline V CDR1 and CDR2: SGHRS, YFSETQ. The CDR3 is CASSIGQGAEAFF. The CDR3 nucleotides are TGCGCCAGCAGCATCGGACAGGGTGCTGAAGCTTTCTTT. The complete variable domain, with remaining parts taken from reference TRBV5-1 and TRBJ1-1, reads KAGVTQTPRYLIKTRGQQVTLSCSPISGHRSVSWYQQTPGQGLQFLFEYFSETQRNKGNFPGRFSGRQFSNSRSEMNVSTLELGDSALYLCASSIGQGAEAFFGQGTRLTVV.

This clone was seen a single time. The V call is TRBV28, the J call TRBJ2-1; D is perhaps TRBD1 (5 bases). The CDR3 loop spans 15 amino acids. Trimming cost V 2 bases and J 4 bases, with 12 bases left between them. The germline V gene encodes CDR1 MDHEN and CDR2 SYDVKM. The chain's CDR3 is CASSLAGLVYNEQFF. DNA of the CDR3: TGTGCCAGCAGTTTAGCAGGGCTGGTGTACAATGAGCAGTTCTTC.

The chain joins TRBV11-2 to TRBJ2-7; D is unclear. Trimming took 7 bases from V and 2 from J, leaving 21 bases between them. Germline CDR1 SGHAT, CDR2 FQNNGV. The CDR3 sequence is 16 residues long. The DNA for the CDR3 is TGTGCCAGCAAAAGACCCGGGCAGTTTCCCGCCTACGAGCAGTACTTC. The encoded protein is CASKRPGQFPAYEQYF. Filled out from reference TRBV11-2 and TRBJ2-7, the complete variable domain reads EAGVAQSPRYKIIEKRQSVAFWCNPISGHATLYWYQQILGQGPKLLIQFQNNGVVDDSQLPKDRFSAERLKGVDSTLKIQPAKLEDSAVYLCASKRPGQFPAYEQYFGPGTRLTVT.

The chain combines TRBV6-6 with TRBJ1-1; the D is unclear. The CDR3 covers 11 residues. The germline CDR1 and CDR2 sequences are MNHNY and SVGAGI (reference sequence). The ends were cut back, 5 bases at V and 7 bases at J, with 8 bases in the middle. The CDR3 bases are TGTGCCAGCAGTACGTCTGGTGAAGCTTTCTTT. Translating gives CASSTSGEAFF.

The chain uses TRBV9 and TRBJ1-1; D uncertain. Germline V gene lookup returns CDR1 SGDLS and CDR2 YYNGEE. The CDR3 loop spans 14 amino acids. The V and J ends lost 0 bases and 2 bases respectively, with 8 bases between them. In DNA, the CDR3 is TGTGCCAGCAGCGTAGCTACAGATAACACTGAAGCTTTCTTT. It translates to CASSVATDNTEAFF.

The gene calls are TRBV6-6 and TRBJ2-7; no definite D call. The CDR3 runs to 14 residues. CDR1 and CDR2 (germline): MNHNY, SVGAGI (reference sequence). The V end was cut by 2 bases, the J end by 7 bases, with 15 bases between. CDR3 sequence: CASSYRPLRYEQYF. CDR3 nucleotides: TGTGCCAGCAGTTACCGTCCCCTTAGGTATGAGCAGTACTTC.

CDR3 DNA: TGTGCCAGCAGCCAACCTAATCAGCCCCAGCATTTT. Its protein product is CASSQPNQPQHF. The rearrangement joins TRBV14 to TRBJ1-5; no reliable D call. Germline-derived CDR1 and CDR2 are SGHDN and FVKESK. Trimming cost V 2 bases and J 4 bases, with 3 bases left between them. The CDR3 is made up of 12 amino acids.